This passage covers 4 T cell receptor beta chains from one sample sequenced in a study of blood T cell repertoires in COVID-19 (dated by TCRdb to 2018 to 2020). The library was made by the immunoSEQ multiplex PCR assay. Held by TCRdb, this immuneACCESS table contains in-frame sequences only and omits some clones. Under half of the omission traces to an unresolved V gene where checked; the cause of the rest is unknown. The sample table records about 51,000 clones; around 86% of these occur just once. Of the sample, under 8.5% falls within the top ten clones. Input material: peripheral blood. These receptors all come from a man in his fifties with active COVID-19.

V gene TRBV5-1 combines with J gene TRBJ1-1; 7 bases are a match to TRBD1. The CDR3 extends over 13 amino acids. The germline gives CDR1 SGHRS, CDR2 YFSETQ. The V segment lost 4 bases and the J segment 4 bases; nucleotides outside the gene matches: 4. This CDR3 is CASSKGATTEAFF. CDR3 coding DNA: TGCGCCAGCAGCAAGGGGGCAACCACTGAAGCTTTCTTT.

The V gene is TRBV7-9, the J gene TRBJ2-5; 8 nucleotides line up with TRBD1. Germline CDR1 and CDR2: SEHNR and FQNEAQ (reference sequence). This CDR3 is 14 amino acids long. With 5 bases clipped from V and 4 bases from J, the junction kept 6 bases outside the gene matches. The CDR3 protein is CASSPQDRVETQYF. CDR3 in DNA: TGTGCCAGCAGCCCGCAGGACAGGGTAGAGACCCAGTACTTC.

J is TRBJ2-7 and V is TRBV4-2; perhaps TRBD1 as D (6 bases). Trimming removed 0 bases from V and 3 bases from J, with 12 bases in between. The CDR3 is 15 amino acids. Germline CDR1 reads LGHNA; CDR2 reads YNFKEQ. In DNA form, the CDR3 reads TGTGCCAGCAGCCAAGAGGGGACAAAACGCTACGAGCAGTACTTC. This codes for CASSQEGTKRYEQYF.

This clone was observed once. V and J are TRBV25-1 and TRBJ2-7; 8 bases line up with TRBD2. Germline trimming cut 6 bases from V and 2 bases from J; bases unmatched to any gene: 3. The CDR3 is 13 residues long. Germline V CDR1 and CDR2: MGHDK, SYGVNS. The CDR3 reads CASRKAGAYEQYF. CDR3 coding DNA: TGTGCCAGCAGGAAAGCGGGAGCCTACGAGCAGTACTTC.